This T cell receptor (beta chain) was documented in a study of control samples from healthy donors and cancer patients. Trimming shortened V by 3 bases and J by 5 bases, and 7 bases separated the two germline ends. The CDR3 is 12 amino acids. CDR1 and CDR2 from the germline V gene are MGHRA and YSYEKL. Libraries were prepared by immunoSEQ multiplex PCR; TCRdb keeps only in-frame clonotypes and omits some of them. The table records around 100,000 clones, about 90% of them present only once. The sequenced sample was blood. This TCR came from a woman in her forties or fifties in good health. V is TRBV4-1 and J is TRBJ2-5; D remains ambiguous. The CDR3: CASSHVGETQYF. The CDR3 DNA is TGCGCCAGCAGCCATGTTGGGGAGACCCAGTACTTC.